This TCR beta chain emerged from a study of cytomegalovirus exposure and HLA in healthy donors. In the case of this clone: The antigen is undetermined.

Whole-study findings and limits: The CMV antigen specificity of a few CMV-associated chains was confirmed through in vitro analysis. Cytomegalovirus-associated status was assigned to 150 to 200 TCR beta chains. TCR sequences were mostly rare, though some public TCRs occurred in many donors.

Germline CDR1 reads SGDLS; CDR2 reads YYNGEE. V lost 4 bases, J lost 0 bases, and 15 bases stayed unmatched. This CDR3 region has 18 residues. The method was immunoSEQ multiplex PCR; TCRdb's version includes in-frame clones alone and lacks a portion of them. The data hold 120,000 or so clones, with about nine tenths observed a single time. The chain joins TRBV9 to TRBJ1-1; 7 nucleotides match TRBD1. Sequenced input: PBMCs. The source is a woman aged 18 to 35 in good health and CMV-seronegative. This CDR3 reads CASSHSTGAINMNTEAFF. The CDR3 coding sequence is TGTGCCAGCAGCCATAGCACAGGGGCAATCAACATGAACACTGAAGCTTTCTTT.